The 18 T cell receptor beta chains listed next were all sequenced from one sample in a study of cytomegalovirus exposure and HLA in healthy donors. This PCR relied on a set of 60 Vbeta primers and 13 Jbeta primers. The method was immunoSEQ multiplex PCR; TCRdb's version includes in-frame clones alone and lacks a portion of them. This sample yields about 88,000 clones, of which 69% are seen a single time; 2.5% to 3% belongs to the top ten. Source material: PBMCs. The origin of the receptors is a man aged 50 or older in good health and CMV-seronegative.

This clone was detected a few times. The rearrangement uses TRBV7-3 and TRBJ2-1, with 9 bases aligning to TRBD1. This CDR3 has 15 residues. Germline values: CDR1 SGHTA, CDR2 FQGTGA. Trimming took 1 base from V and 8 from J; bases not matched to a gene: 6. CDR3 sequence (DNA): TGTGCCAGCAGCTTAAGGGGACAGGGTTACGATGAGCAGTTCTTC. Translated: CASSLRGQGYDEQFF.

The chain couples TRBV29-1 to TRBJ1-1; 10 bases fit TRBD1. Losses at the gene ends were 7 bases for V and 4 bases for J; bases not matched to a gene: 9. The CDR3 spans 14 residues. Germline values: CDR1 SQVTM, CDR2 ANQGSEA. CDR3 protein: CSGSGQGMGTEAFF. For the CDR3, the DNA is TGCAGCGGTTCGGGACAGGGGATGGGCACTGAAGCTTTCTTT.

This chain connects TRBV7-6 to TRBJ2-2, with TRBD1 identical over 9 bases. The CDR3 consists of 16 residues. After removal of 4 bases from V and 3 bases from J, the junction contained 6 bases not matched to a gene. CDR1 SGHVS and CDR2 FNYEAQ come from the germline V gene. Here the CDR3 DNA reads TGTGCCAGCAGCTACTACAGGGGGCGGGACACCGGGGAGCTGTTTTTT. It yields the protein CASSYYRGRDTGELFF.

The chain uses TRBV30 and TRBJ1-3; D may be TRBD1 (5 bases). The V gene lost 2 bases and the J gene lost 11 bases, with 10 bases spanning the gap. Germline CDR1 and CDR2: GTSNPN and SVGIG (reference sequence). This CDR3 contains 11 residues. DNA for the CDR3: TGTGCCTGGAGTCCGGGGGGGGCCATATATTTT. Translating gives CAWSPGGAIYF.

This chain joins TRBV4-3 and TRBJ2-7, with a tentative D call TRBD2 (5 bases). The CDR3 length is 14 residues. Trimming pared 3 bases from V and 0 bases from J, leaving 9 bases between. Germline CDR1 is LGHNA and CDR2 is YSLEER. The CDR3 sequence is CASSHEDSSYEQYF. DNA for the CDR3: TGCGCCAGCAGCCATGAGGACTCCTCCTACGAGCAGTACTTC.

A few counts support this clone. The gene calls are TRBV29-1 and TRBJ1-2; 7 bases align to TRBD1. J lost 5 bases, V lost 4 bases, and 7 bases had no gene match. The germline CDR1 and CDR2 sequences are SQVTM and ANQGSEA. The CDR3 is 13 amino acids. The CDR3: CSVGDRDSYGYTF. CDR3 DNA: TGCAGCGTTGGAGACAGGGACTCGTATGGCTACACCTTC.

This clone was recorded a few times. V is TRBV10-3 and J is TRBJ2-1; TRBD1 aligns across 7 bases. The junction had 11 bases not matched to a gene; V was cut back by 11 bases and J by 7 bases. This CDR3 has 13 amino acids. The V gene's germline CDR1 is ENHRY and CDR2 SYGVKD. The CDR3 sequence is CAARTGSLNEQFF. The DNA of the CDR3 is TGTGCCGCTCGGACAGGTAGCCTTAATGAGCAGTTCTTC.

The table lists this clone with a few counts. This sequence joins TRBV2 and TRBJ1-1; 7 bases are a match to TRBD1. This CDR3 is 15 amino acids long. CDR1 and CDR2 (germline): SNHLY, FYNNEI. V trimming: 3 bases; J trimming: 4 bases; junction bases outside the gene matches: 8. In nucleotides, the CDR3 is TGTGCCAGCAGTGAGCATACAGGGGAAGGCACTGAAGCTTTCTTT. Its protein is CASSEHTGEGTEAFF.

The V and J genes are TRBV7-9 and TRBJ2-7; D is ambiguous. This CDR3 is built from 14 residues. Trimming removed 0 bases at V and 6 bases at J, with 12 bases between. Germline assignment: CDR1 SEHNR and CDR2 FQNEAQ (reference sequence). CDR3 amino acids: CASSLANPASEQYF. Written as DNA, the CDR3 is TGTGCCAGCAGCTTAGCGAACCCAGCTAGCGAGCAGTACTTC.

This clone was detected once. The V gene is TRBV5-4, the J gene TRBJ2-5, with TRBD2 matching 12 bases. CDR3 length equals 16 residues. The ends lost 3 bases at V and 7 bases at J; junction bases unmatched: 10. The germline V gene has CDR1 SGHNT and CDR2 YYREEE (reference sequence). The CDR3 loop is CASSSGTSGRDGTQYF. DNA of the CDR3: TGTGCCAGCAGCTCCGGGACTAGCGGGCGGGATGGGACCCAGTACTTC.

This clone has only one observation. V gene TRBV27 combines with J gene TRBJ2-2; 9 positions agree with TRBD2. Per the germline V gene, CDR1 is MNHEY and CDR2 is SMNVEV (reference sequence). This CDR3 contains 15 residues. V lost 3 bases to trimming and J lost 8 bases; unmatched junction nucleotides: 7. In nucleotides, the CDR3 is TGTGCCAGCAGTTTTATAGCGGGAGTCTCAGGGGAGCTGTTTTTT. This sequence encodes CASSFIAGVSGELFF.

This clone was counted only a few times. The chain carries TRBV5-4 and TRBJ2-5, with 8 bases that match TRBD1. Germline V gene lookup returns CDR1 SGHNT and CDR2 YYREEE (reference sequence). The CDR3 covers 17 residues. The J segment lost 1 base and the V segment lost 0 bases, leaving 8 bases of the junction unmatched. CDR3 sequence: CASSLGRGHLLQETQYF. For the CDR3, the DNA is TGTGCCAGCAGCTTGGGCAGGGGGCACTTACTCCAAGAGACCCAGTACTTC.

This clone is a singleton in its sample. V is TRBV5-7 and J is TRBJ2-1; the D gene is possibly TRBD2 (6 bases). TRBV5-7 is an ORF, and what it does is uncertain. Trimming pared 1 base from V and 0 bases from J, leaving 14 bases between. The CDR3 has 17 residues. CDR3: CASSLKAGGNSYNEQFF. The CDR3 DNA sequence: TGTGCCAGCAGCTTGAAAGCGGGTGGGAACTCCTACAATGAGCAGTTCTTC.

The gene calls are TRBV4-1 and TRBJ2-3, with no clear D. V was pared by 1 base and J by 2 bases, with 7 bases between. Germline assignment: CDR1 MGHRA and CDR2 YSYEKL. The CDR3 covers 14 residues. CDR3 sequence (DNA): TGCGCCAGCAGCCAAGCTAGGAACACAGATACGCAGTATTTT. Its protein product is CASSQARNTDTQYF.

The rearrangement uses TRBV6-1 and TRBJ2-7; D may be TRBD2 (5 bases). V shed 4 bases and J shed 2 bases, with 12 bases lying between them. The CDR3 is made up of 14 amino acids. In germline, CDR1 is MNHNS, CDR2 SASEGT. CDR3 DNA: TGTGCCAGCAGTGTAAAGGACTGGGCCTACGAGCAGTACGTC. It translates to CASSVKDWAYEQYV.

This chain uses TRBV5-3 with TRBJ1-2; no reliable D call. TRBV5-3 is recorded as an ORF, its role being uncertain. The CDR3 is 11 residues long. V lost 5 bases and J 6 bases, leaving 8 bases between the germline ends. CDR3 sequence reads: CARSGRNGYTF. The CDR3 bases are TGTGCCAGAAGTGGGCGAAATGGCTACACCTTC.

The genes are TRBV25-1 and TRBJ2-7; D might be TRBD1 (7 bases). Germline V lookup: CDR1 MGHDK, CDR2 SYGVNS. V gave up 2 bases and J gave up 7 bases, with 18 bases separating them. CDR3 length: 15 residues. CDR3 DNA: TGTGCCAGCAGTGAAGCCAGGGGGGCGCTTGGGGAGCAGTACTTC. The encoded protein is CASSEARGALGEQYF.

The rearrangement links TRBV4-1 to TRBJ2-3, with D possibly TRBD2 on 7 matching bases. The germline CDR1 and CDR2 sequences are MGHRA and YSYEKL. This CDR3 spans 17 amino acids. Trimming cost V 7 bases and J 4 bases, with 24 bases left between them. Here the CDR3 reads CASTPRKGGDAPDTQYF. The CDR3 DNA sequence: TGCGCCAGCACCCCACGAAAAGGGGGGGACGCACCAGATACGCAGTATTTT.